The present T cell receptor (beta chain) was sequenced within a study of CD8 T cells in ankylosing spondylitis. The V and J ends lost 8 bases and 4 bases respectively, with 23 bases between them. The CDR3 covers 16 residues. In germline, CDR1 is MNHNS, CDR2 SASEGT. A quantitative 5'-RACE method, one with molecular barcodes, was used to make TCR beta libraries. TCRdb used MiXCR to reprocess the 5' RACE reads, holding one entry per CDR3 protein. The sample lists about 180,000 distinct CDR3 sequences, around a tenth occurring once. The rearrangement uses TRBV6-1 and TRBJ1-2; D is possibly TRBD1 (6 bases). The TCR was taken from a female donor with ankylosing spondylitis or in good health (not recorded which). Input material: blood, either unsorted or a sorted T cell fraction (not recorded which). The CDR3 loop reads CASRRGGDRPSYGYTF. For the CDR3, the DNA is TGTGCCAGCCGAAGGGGGGGCGACCGGCCCTCCTATGGCTACACCTTC.